Listed below are T cell receptor beta chains from one sample, sequenced in a study of cytomegalovirus exposure and HLA in healthy donors. Method: immunoSEQ multiplex PCR; TCRdb's copy keeps in-frame clones and lacks some. The sample comprises about 180,000 clones, about three quarters of which are singletons, and around 1.5% rests with the top ten. The specimen sequenced was PBMCs. These receptors all stem from a man between 18 and 29 years old in good health and CMV-seronegative. The CDR3 runs from the conserved cysteine through the conserved F or W.

V	J	CDR3
TRBV2	TRBJ2-5	CASRAGTGISGTQYF
TRBV9	TRBJ1-1	CASSVDGRGTEAFF
TRBV29-1	TRBJ1-2	CSVEVGGGYGYTF
TRBV18	TRBJ2-1	CASSQNRGIVNEQFF
TRBV5-1	TRBJ2-7	CASSLGTTGISYEQYF
TRBV5-4	TRBJ2-7	CASSSSGTSEGYEQYF
TRBV5-6	TRBJ1-1	CASSFRYTEAFF
TRBV6-1	TRBJ1-4	CASRATGNGKLFF
TRBV2	TRBJ1-5	CASSAQGNNQPQHF
TRBV10-3	TRBJ2-2	CAISESFRGRGTGELFF
TRBV30	TRBJ1-1	CAWSVLHQGFF
TRBV7-9	TRBJ2-2	CASSLTAAGELFF
TRBV27	TRBJ1-4	CASSPGQGMRKLFF
TRBV6-1	TRBJ1-5	CASSAGTGVEQPQHF